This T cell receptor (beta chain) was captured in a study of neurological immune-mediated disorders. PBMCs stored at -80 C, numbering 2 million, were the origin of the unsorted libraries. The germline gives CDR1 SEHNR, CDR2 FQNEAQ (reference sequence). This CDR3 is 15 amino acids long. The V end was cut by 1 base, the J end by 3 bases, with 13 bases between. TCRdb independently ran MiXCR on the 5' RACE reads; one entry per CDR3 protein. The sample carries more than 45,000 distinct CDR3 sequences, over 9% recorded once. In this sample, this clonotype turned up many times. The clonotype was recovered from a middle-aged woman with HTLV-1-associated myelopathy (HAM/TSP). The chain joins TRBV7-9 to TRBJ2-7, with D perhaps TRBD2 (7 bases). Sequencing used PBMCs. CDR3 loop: CASSLGGGLHYEQYF. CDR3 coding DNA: TGTGCCAGCAGCTTAGGGGGGGGCTTGCACTACGAGCAGTACTTC.